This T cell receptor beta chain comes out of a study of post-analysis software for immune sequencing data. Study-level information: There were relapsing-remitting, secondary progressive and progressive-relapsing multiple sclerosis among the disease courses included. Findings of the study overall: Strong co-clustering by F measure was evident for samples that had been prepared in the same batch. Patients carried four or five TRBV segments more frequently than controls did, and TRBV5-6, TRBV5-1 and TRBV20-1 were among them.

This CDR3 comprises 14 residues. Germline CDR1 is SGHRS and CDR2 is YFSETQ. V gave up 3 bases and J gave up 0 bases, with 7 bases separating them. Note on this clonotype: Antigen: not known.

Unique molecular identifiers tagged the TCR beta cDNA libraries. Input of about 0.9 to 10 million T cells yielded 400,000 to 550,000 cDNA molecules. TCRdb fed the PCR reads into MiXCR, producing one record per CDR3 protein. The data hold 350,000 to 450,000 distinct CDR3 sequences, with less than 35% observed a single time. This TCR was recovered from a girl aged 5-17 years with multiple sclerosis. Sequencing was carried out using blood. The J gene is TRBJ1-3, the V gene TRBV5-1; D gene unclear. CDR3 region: CASSSLGSGNTIYF. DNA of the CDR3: TGCGCCAGCAGCTCTCTCGGCTCTGGAAACACCATATATTTT.